The present T cell receptor beta chain was sequenced within a study of tumor-infiltrating lymphocytes in primary liver carcinoma (dated by TCRdb to about 2017). Broadly, across the study: Hepatocellular carcinoma (four) or combined HCC and intrahepatic cholangiocarcinoma (one) was present in the five patients, who were three men and two women aged 30 to 69 years. The five patients had tumors of stage T1-T3 N0M0, with maximum diameters ranging from roughly 4.2 to 11 cm. Each sample produced roughly 3.65 to 7.5 million productive TCRbeta reads, and read depth showed no significant difference between tissue types. Across five regions of each liver tumor, along with adjacent normal tissue and blood, the study brought together TCRbeta repertoire sequencing, expression microarrays and whole-exome sequencing. A total of 35 or so specimens from 5 patients, comprising 25 or so tumor regions, 5 adjacent noncancerous liver tissues and 5 peripheral blood samples, were covered by TCRbeta repertoire sequencing. To link TCRbeta repertoire diversity with the local molecular phenotype, the approximately 23 tumor region samples were profiled using Agilent mRNA microarrays. Technical replicate repertoires showed high reproducibility, with mean shared-clone rates roughly 0.87 and correlation coefficients above 0.98. The paper's findings and limits, for the study overall: Repertoire overlap was higher between tumor regions (mean about 36%) than tumor-adjacent (around 17%) or tumor-blood (approximately 14%) pairs, consistent with antigen-driven expansion. Bulk unsorted samples precluded comparing CD4+ and CD8+ T cell repertoires. The top 250 clones made up a significantly larger repertoire fraction in tumors than in blood (p = 0.039). Only about 7.5-25% of top clones were found in all five regions of a tumor, suggesting spatial heterogeneity of tumor-infiltrating T cells. Only the TCR beta chain was sequenced, which likely underestimates true repertoire diversity because unpaired alpha chains were not captured. Only five patients were included in the study, and the authors note that the findings should be validated in a larger study.

Total RNA and DNA were co-extracted without cell sorting from approximately 20-30 mg of bulk tissue using the AllPrep DNA/RNA mini kit. Four to six patients with histopathologically diagnosed primary liver carcinoma underwent surgical resection in China between 2015 and March 2016. At the time of sampling, the patients had chronic HBV infection and had not received any treatment. Five spatially separated regions were sampled per tumor: superior, inferior, left-lateral and right-lateral poles, plus the tumor centre. Histology showed that every tumor sample contained more than 85% viable tumor cells. Pieces of fresh tumor and adjacent tissue were cut in half, with one half kept in RNAlater at -80 degrees C and the other half sent for histology. As for this clonotype: Which antigen it targets is not known. A junction boundary mismatches the germline segment, possibly from a read error.

Starting from 450 to 500 ng total RNA, TCRbeta-specific cDNA was produced by reverse transcription with a constant-region primer and ProtoScript II reverse transcriptase. The TCRbeta libraries were prepared through three rounds of nested multiplex PCR following a slightly modified ARM-PCR procedure. The first two PCR rounds used multiplex TRBV1-TRBV30 forward primers with a Cbeta reverse primer, each for about 9 cycles. Sample barcodes and Illumina adapters were added in a final 25-cycle PCR with Deep VentR polymerase. Before sequencing, amplicons of 200-500 bp were purified from gel using a QIAquick gel extraction kit. An Illumina HiSeq 2500 was used to sequence the TCRbeta amplicons, generating 250-bp paired-end reads. As for the authors' bioinformatics: To recover full CDR3 sequences, reads were quality-trimmed using Trimmomatic v0.33 and paired reads were then merged using FLASH v1.2.11. MiGEC v1.2.1b assigned V, D and J germline segments to the rearranged TCRbeta sequences. Clonotype statistics, along with Shannon-Wiener diversity indices, were calculated using VDJtools v1.0.0. To cut down on sampling bias, every analysis after diversity analysis relied on just the 250 most abundant clonotypes from each sample. TCRdb itself trimmed the public reads at Q25 with fastp, ran MiXCR and retained productive beta chains. Entries are consolidated by CDR3 protein sequence, retaining the most common genes and DNA. The V and J calls reflect TCRdb's pipeline rather than the authors' work. For this sample there are 84,000 or so distinct CDR3 sequences; 55% to 85% appear just once. The top ten clonotypes cover roughly a fifth of the sample.

CDR1 SGHTA and CDR2 FQGNSA are derived from the germline V gene. The CDR3 has 14 amino acids, counting the end cysteine and phenylalanine. Only CDR3 DNA is held: 42 bases, read in frame from base 1. This TCR was recovered from a man aged 40-49 years with primary liver carcinoma and hepatitis B virus infection. The sample comprised liver tumor tissue from sampling region 1. The cell subset or site label, read with the paper, signifies: tumor region T1, superior pole. The receptor chain draws on TRBV7-2 and TRBJ2-7, with 12 bases in between that match TRBD2. DNA sequence: TGTGCCAGCAGTTGGACTAGCGGGACCTACAAGCAGTACTTC. It translates as CASSWTSGTYKQYF.